These T cell receptor beta chains were read from a single sample in a study of neoadjuvant anti-PD-1 for oral cavity cancer. Assay used: immunoSEQ multiplex PCR; TCRdb lists only in-frame clones, some missing. The table lists some 14,000 clones, 60% to 75% of them singletons. The sequencing here drew on PBMCs, taken before nivolumab (anti-PD-1) treatment. The source of these receptors is a person aged 35-79 years with oral cavity squamous cell carcinoma. CDR3s include the opening cysteine and the closing phenylalanine or tryptophan. Fields, in order: J gene, clone size, D gene, V gene, CDR3 protein, CDR3 DNA. The D gene is left open where the match is weak. The size of a clone is reported for some rows only, either as once, few or many, or as a class for expanded clones.

J gene: TRBJ2-1
clone size: once
D gene: TRBD2
V gene: TRBV9
CDR3 protein: CASSVGTRGNEQFF
CDR3 DNA: TGTGCCAGCAGCGTCGGGACTAGAGGCAATGAGCAGTTCTTC

J gene: TRBJ2-3
clone size: NA
D gene: TRBD1
V gene: TRBV25-1
CDR3 protein: CASRRGTGGEKTYF
CDR3 DNA: TGTGCCAGCAGGAGGGGGACAGGGGGCGAAAAAACGTATTTT

J gene: TRBJ2-7
clone size: NA
D gene: NA
V gene: TRBV5-6
CDR3 protein: CASSKSPGNSYEQYF
CDR3 DNA: TGTGCCAGCAGCAAATCCCCAGGGAATTCCTACGAGCAGTACTTC

J gene: TRBJ2-4
clone size: NA
D gene: TRBD2
V gene: TRBV5-6
CDR3 protein: CASSPRGRGGRNIQYF
CDR3 DNA: TGTGCCAGCAGCCCCCGGGGGCGGGGGGGCCGTAACATTCAGTACTTC

J gene: TRBJ2-2
clone size: NA
D gene: NA
V gene: TRBV5-1
CDR3 protein: CASSLFPGLGTGELFF
CDR3 DNA: TGCGCCAGCAGCTTGTTTCCGGGGTTAGGGACCGGGGAGCTGTTTTTT

J gene: TRBJ1-1
clone size: NA
D gene: NA
V gene: TRBV6-1
CDR3 protein: CASSAGVMNTEAFF
CDR3 DNA: TGTGCCAGCAGTGCGGGGGTCATGAACACTGAAGCTTTCTTT

J gene: TRBJ1-2
clone size: NA
D gene: NA
V gene: TRBV5-5
CDR3 protein: CASSRRDSPYGYTF
CDR3 DNA: TGTGCCAGCAGCCGCAGGGACTCCCCCTATGGCTACACCTTC

J gene: TRBJ1-2
clone size: NA
D gene: TRBD1
V gene: TRBV4-1
CDR3 protein: CASSPGQVYGYTF
CDR3 DNA: TGCGCCAGCAGCCCCGGACAGGTCTATGGCTACACCTTC

J gene: TRBJ2-1
clone size: NA
D gene: NA
V gene: TRBV19
CDR3 protein: CASAEGGSSYNEQFF
CDR3 DNA: TGTGCCAGTGCCGAGGGGGGGAGCTCCTACAATGAGCAGTTCTTC

J gene: TRBJ1-3
clone size: few
D gene: NA
V gene: TRBV18
CDR3 protein: CASSPGKGRSGNTIYF
CDR3 DNA: TGTGCCAGCTCACCAGGAAAGGGCCGGTCTGGAAACACCATATATTTT

J gene: TRBJ1-4
clone size: NA
D gene: NA
V gene: TRBV19
CDR3 protein: CASSPPGSTNEKLFF
CDR3 DNA: TGTGCCAGTAGTCCTCCAGGGTCAACTAATGAAAAACTGTTTTTT

J gene: TRBJ2-1
clone size: NA
D gene: TRBD2
V gene: TRBV19
CDR3 protein: CASSEYSGMGEQFF
CDR3 DNA: TGTGCCAGTAGTGAATATAGCGGGATGGGTGAGCAGTTCTTC

J gene: TRBJ2-5
clone size: NA
D gene: NA
V gene: TRBV15
CDR3 protein: CAISRGLETQYF
CDR3 DNA: TGTGCCATCAGCAGAGGTTTGGAGACCCAGTACTTC

J gene: TRBJ2-5
clone size: NA
D gene: NA
V gene: TRBV21-1
CDR3 protein: CASSNEAGEGTQYF
CDR3 DNA: TGTGCCAGCAGCAATGAGGCAGGGGAAGGGACCCAGTACTTC

J gene: TRBJ1-2
clone size: few
D gene: TRBD1
V gene: TRBV29-1
CDR3 protein: CSGRTGDYGYTF
CDR3 DNA: TGCAGCGGAAGAACAGGGGACTATGGCTACACCTTC

J gene: TRBJ1-1
clone size: NA
D gene: TRBD1
V gene: TRBV11-3
CDR3 protein: CASSSGQGATEAFF
CDR3 DNA: TGTGCCAGCAGCTCGGGACAGGGAGCAACTGAAGCTTTCTTT

J gene: TRBJ2-1
clone size: medium-sized
D gene: NA
V gene: TRBV14
CDR3 protein: CASSPFMLTYNEQFF
CDR3 DNA: TGTGCCAGCAGTCCGTTTATGTTGACCTACAATGAGCAGTTCTTC

J gene: TRBJ2-7
clone size: NA
D gene: TRBD1
V gene: TRBV6-5
CDR3 protein: CASSHNQGDSYEQYF
CDR3 DNA: TGTGCCAGCAGCCATAACCAGGGGGACTCCTACGAGCAGTACTTC

J gene: TRBJ2-7
clone size: NA
D gene: NA
V gene: TRBV29-1
CDR3 protein: CSVEGGTSLGHEQYF
CDR3 DNA: TGCAGCGTTGAAGGCGGCACCAGTTTGGGCCACGAGCAGTACTTC

J gene: TRBJ2-1
clone size: NA
D gene: TRBD2
V gene: TRBV2
CDR3 protein: CASKGTSGRRNEQFF
CDR3 DNA: TGTGCCAGCAAGGGGACTAGCGGGAGGAGAAATGAGCAGTTCTTC

J gene: TRBJ2-5
clone size: few
D gene: NA
V gene: TRBV7-3
CDR3 protein: CASSLGGLETQYF
CDR3 DNA: TGTGCCAGCAGCTTAGGCGGGCTCGAGACCCAGTACTTC

J gene: TRBJ2-7
clone size: NA
D gene: NA
V gene: TRBV18
CDR3 protein: CASSPTGGLSYEQYF
CDR3 DNA: TGTGCCAGCTCACCAACTGGGGGCTTATCCTACGAGCAGTACTTC

J gene: TRBJ1-5
clone size: NA
D gene: NA
V gene: TRBV27
CDR3 protein: CASSLFGQPQHF
CDR3 DNA: TGTGCCAGCAGTTTATTCGGTCAGCCCCAGCATTTT

J gene: TRBJ2-1
clone size: few
D gene: TRBD2
V gene: TRBV10-1
CDR3 protein: CASSDRGVSYNEQFF
CDR3 DNA: TGCGCCAGCAGTGACCGGGGGGTCTCCTACAATGAGCAGTTCTTC

J gene: TRBJ2-7
clone size: NA
D gene: TRBD1
V gene: TRBV11-2
CDR3 protein: CASSLDLGNRGRAYEQYF
CDR3 DNA: TGTGCCAGCAGCTTAGATCTCGGAAACAGGGGGCGAGCCTACGAGCAGTACTTC

J gene: TRBJ1-2
clone size: few
D gene: NA
V gene: TRBV18
CDR3 protein: CASSPEGRGYGYTF
CDR3 DNA: TGTGCCAGCTCACCAGAGGGGCGCGGGTATGGCTACACCTTC

J gene: TRBJ2-7
clone size: NA
D gene: NA
V gene: TRBV9
CDR3 protein: CASSVGGGTAYEQYF
CDR3 DNA: TGTGCCAGCAGCGTAGGAGGCGGAACGGCCTACGAGCAGTACTTC

J gene: TRBJ2-3
clone size: NA
D gene: TRBD2
V gene: TRBV6-1
CDR3 protein: CAILRGVYTDTQYF
CDR3 DNA: TGTGCCATCTTACGGGGGGTCTACACAGATACGCAGTATTTT